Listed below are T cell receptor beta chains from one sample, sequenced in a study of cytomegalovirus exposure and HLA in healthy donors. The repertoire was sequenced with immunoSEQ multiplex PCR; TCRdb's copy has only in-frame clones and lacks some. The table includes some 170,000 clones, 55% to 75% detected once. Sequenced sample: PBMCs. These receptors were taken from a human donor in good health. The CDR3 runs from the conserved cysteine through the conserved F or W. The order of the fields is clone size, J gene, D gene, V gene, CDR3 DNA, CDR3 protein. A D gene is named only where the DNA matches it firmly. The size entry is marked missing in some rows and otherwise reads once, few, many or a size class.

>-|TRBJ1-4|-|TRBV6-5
TGTGCCAGCACCCGTAGACAGTCTAATGAAAAACTGTTTTTT
CASTRRQSNEKLFF
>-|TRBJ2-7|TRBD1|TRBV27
TGTGCCAGCAGTTTCCTCGGGACAGCCTCCTACGAGCAGTACTTC
CASSFLGTASYEQYF
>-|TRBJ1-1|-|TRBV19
TGTGCCAGTACACCCGGGGGGGGCACTGAAGCTTTCTTT
CASTPGGGTEAFF
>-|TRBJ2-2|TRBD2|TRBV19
TGTGCCAGTAGGGGGGAGGGGATGAACACCGGGGAGCTGTTTTTT
CASRGEGMNTGELFF
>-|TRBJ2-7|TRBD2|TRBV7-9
TGTGCCAGCAGCTCAGAGGGAGGGCACGAGCAGTACTTC
CASSSEGGHEQYF
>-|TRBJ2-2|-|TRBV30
TGTGCCTGGAGTTCTCGTCGGGACACGAACACCGGGGAGCTGTTTTTT
CAWSSRRDTNTGELFF
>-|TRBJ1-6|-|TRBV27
TGTGCCAGCACCGACAGCTATAATTCACCCCTCCACTTT
CASTDSYNSPLHF
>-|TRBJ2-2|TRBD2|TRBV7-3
TGTGCCAGCAGCCCCCTGGGGGGGGACACCGGGGAGCTGTTTTTT
CASSPLGGDTGELFF
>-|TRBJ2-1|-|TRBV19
TGTGCCAGTAGTATGATCACAGGGAGCTCCTACAATGAGCAGTTCTTC
CASSMITGSSYNEQFF
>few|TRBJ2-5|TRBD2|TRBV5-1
TGCGCCAGCAGCCCGCTAGCGGGGACGTACCAAGAGACCCAGTACTTC
CASSPLAGTYQETQYF
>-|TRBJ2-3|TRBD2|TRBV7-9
TGTGCCAGCAGCTCAGGGACTAGTCCCCGCACAGATACGCAGTATTTT
CASSSGTSPRTDTQYF
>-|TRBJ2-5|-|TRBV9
TGTGCCAGCAGCACCAGGGGACAGCGGGTCAGACAAGAGACCCAGTACTTC
CASSTRGQRVRQETQYF
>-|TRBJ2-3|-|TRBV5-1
TGCGCCAGCAGCGAGCAACGGGGGATCACAGATACGCAGTATTTT
CASSEQRGITDTQYF
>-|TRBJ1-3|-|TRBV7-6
TGTGCCAGCAGTTCACGGGAAAGCTCTGGAAACACCATATATTTT
CASSSRESSGNTIYF
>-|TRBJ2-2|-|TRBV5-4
TGTGCCAGCAGCCCACCGGGAAACGCGAACACCGGGGAGCTGTTTTTT
CASSPPGNANTGELFF
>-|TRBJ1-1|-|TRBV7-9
TGTGCCAGCATAGCTCCGACAGGACCTTCTGAAGCTTTCTTT
CASIAPTGPSEAFF
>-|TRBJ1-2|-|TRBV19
TGTGCCAGTAGCCCATCACGGACAGGCTACACCTTC
CASSPSRTGYTF
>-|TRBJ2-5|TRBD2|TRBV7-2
TGTGCCAGCAGCCAGATGCGGGGGAGACAAGAGACCCAGTACTTC
CASSQMRGRQETQYF
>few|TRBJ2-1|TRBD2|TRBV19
TGTGCTTCGTATAGCGGGGGTGACAATGAGCAGTTCTTC
CASYSGGDNEQFF
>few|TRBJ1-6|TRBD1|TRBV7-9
TGTGCCAGCAGTTTACAGGGGACTAATTCACCCCTCCACTTT
CASSLQGTNSPLHF
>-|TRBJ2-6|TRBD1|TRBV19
TGTGCCAGTAGTTCCCGCAGGGGGTCTGGGGCCAACGTCCTGACTTTC
CASSSRRGSGANVLTF
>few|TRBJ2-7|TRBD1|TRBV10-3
TGTGCCATCAGTGATCAAACCCGGGACAGGGGCTCCTACGAGCAGTACTTC
CAISDQTRDRGSYEQYF
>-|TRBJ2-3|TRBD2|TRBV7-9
TGTGCCATCCTGACTAGCGGAAACACAGATACGCAGTATTTT
CAILTSGNTDTQYF
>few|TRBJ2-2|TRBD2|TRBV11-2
TGTGCCAGCAGCTTAGCCCGGGGGGACACCGGGGAGCTGTTTTTT
CASSLARGDTGELFF
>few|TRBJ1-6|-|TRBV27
TGTGCCAGCAGATCAGGGTGGAGATCACCCCTCCACTTT
CASRSGWRSPLHF
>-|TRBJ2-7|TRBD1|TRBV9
TGTGCCAGCAGCGTGGGGACAGGGAAGTACGAGCAGTACTTC
CASSVGTGKYEQYF
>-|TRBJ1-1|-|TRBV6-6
TGTGCCAGCAGTTACCCCACCAGGGCCAGGAACACTGAAGCTTTCTTT
CASSYPTRARNTEAFF
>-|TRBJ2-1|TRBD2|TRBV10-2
TGCGCCAGCGCCCTAGCGGGGGGGAGGGAGCAGTTCTTC
CASALAGGREQFF
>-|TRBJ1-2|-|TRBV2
TGTGCCAGCAGGGAGTATGGCTACACCTTC
CASREYGYTF
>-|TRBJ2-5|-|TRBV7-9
TGTGCCAGCAGCCAGGTTGTAGAGACCCAGTACTTC
CASSQVVETQYF
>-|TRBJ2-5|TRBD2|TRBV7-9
TGTGCCAGCAGCCGTAGCGGGGAAGAGACCCAGTACTTC
CASSRSGEETQYF
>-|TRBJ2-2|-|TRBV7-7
TGTGCTAGCAGCCACGGGACTAACACCGGGGAGCTGTTTTTT
CASSHGTNTGELFF
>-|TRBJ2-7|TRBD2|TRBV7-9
TGTTCCAGCAGCTTGCCCTCTAGCGGGGGGCAGACCTACGAGCAGTACTTC
CSSSLPSSGGQTYEQYF
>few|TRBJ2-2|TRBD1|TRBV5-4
TGTGCCAGCAGCTTGCAGGGGGTGAGGACCGGGGAGCTGTTTTTT
CASSLQGVRTGELFF
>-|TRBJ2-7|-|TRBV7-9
TGTGCCAGCAGCTTAGCTACAGCCACTCGGGAACAGTACTTC
CASSLATATREQYF
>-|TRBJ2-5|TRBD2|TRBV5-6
TGTGCCAGCAGCGACGGGACTAGCGGACAAGAGACCCAGTACTTC
CASSDGTSGQETQYF
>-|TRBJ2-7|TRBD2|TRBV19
TGTGCCAGTTCTACTAGCGGGGGAATCTACGAGCAGTACTTC
CASSTSGGIYEQYF
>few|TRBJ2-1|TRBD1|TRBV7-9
TGTGCCAGCAGCTCCCGGGACAGCAAATACAATGAGCAGTTCTTC
CASSSRDSKYNEQFF
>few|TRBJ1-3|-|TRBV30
TGTGCCTGGAGAGTGGCAGCTGGAAACACCATATATTTT
CAWRVAAGNTIYF
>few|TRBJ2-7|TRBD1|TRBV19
TGTGCCAGTTCGGACAGGGGGGTCTACGAGCAGTACTTC
CASSDRGVYEQYF
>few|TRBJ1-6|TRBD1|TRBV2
TGTGCCAGCGGAATACAGGGGTTAGTATCACCCCTCCACTTT
CASGIQGLVSPLHF
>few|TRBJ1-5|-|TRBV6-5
TGTGCCAGCAGTTACGGTCGAGATCAGCCCCAGCATTTT
CASSYGRDQPQHF
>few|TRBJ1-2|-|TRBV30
TGTGCCTGGAGTGCAGAAGACTATGGCTACACCTTC
CAWSAEDYGYTF
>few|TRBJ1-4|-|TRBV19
TGTGCCAGTACCCAAACGGCAGGTCTGAATGAAAAACTGTTTTTT
CASTQTAGLNEKLFF
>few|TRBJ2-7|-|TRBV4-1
TGCGCCAGCAGCCTCGGACACAACTACGAGCAGTACTTC
CASSLGHNYEQYF
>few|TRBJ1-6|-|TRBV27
TGTGCCAGCAGTTTGCGGTTCAATTCACCCCTCCACTTT
CASSLRFNSPLHF
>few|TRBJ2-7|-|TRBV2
TGTGCCAGCAGTGACGAGGAGCGTTCGTTAGCTTACGAGCAGTACTTC
CASSDEERSLAYEQYF
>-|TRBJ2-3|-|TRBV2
TGTGCCAGCAGTGAAGCCCAGGGTCGGGCGCAGTATTTT
CASSEAQGRAQYF
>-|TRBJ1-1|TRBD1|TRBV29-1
TGCAGCGCCGGACAGGGAAACACTGAAGCTTTCTTT
CSAGQGNTEAFF
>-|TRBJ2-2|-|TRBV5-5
TGTGCCAGCAGCTTGGGGCCAGGGGCGGCCGGGGAGCTGTTTTTT
CASSLGPGAAGELFF
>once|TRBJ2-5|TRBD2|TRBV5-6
TGTGCCAGCAGCTTATGGGCGAGCGGGGGGGGAGAGACCCAGTACTTC
CASSLWASGGGETQYF
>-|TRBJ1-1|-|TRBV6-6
TGTGCCAGCAGTCATACCGGGACAAGGAGCACTGAAGCTTTCTTT
CASSHTGTRSTEAFF
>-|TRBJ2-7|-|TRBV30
TGTGCCTGGAGCGCGGGTACAGGGAAGAGACTCTACGAGCAGTACTTC
CAWSAGTGKRLYEQYF
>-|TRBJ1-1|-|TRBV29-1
TGCAGCGTTGAAGGGCTGGACACTGAAGCTTTCTTT
CSVEGLDTEAFF
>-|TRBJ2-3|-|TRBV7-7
TGTGCTAGCAGCTTATCCCCGTCAACGGTGGATACGCAGTATTTT
CASSLSPSTVDTQYF